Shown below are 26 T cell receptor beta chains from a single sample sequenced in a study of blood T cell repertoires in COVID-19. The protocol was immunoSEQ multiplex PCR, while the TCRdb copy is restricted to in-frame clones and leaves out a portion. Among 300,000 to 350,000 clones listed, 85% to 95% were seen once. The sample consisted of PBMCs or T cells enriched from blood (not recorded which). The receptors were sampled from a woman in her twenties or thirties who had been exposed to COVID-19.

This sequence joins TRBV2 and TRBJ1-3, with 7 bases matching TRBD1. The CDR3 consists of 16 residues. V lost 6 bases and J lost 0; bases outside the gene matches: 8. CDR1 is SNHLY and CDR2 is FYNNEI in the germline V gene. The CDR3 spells CASRSGTAISGNTIYF. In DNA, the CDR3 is TGTGCCAGCAGATCCGGGACAGCCATCTCTGGAAACACCATATATTTT.

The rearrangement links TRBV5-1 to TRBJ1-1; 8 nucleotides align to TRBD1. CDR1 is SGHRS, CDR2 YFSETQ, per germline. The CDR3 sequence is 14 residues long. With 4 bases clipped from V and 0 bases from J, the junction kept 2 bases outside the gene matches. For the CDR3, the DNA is TGCGCCAGCAGCACGGACAGGGTGAACACTGAAGCTTTCTTT. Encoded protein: CASSTDRVNTEAFF.

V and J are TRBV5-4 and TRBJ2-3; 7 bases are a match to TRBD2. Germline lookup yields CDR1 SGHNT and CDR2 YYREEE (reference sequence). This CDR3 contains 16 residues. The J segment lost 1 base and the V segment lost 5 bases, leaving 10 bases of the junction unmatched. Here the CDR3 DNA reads TGTGCCAGCAGAAACCTAGGGAGGGGTGGCACAGATACGCAGTATTTT. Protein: CASRNLGRGGTDTQYF.

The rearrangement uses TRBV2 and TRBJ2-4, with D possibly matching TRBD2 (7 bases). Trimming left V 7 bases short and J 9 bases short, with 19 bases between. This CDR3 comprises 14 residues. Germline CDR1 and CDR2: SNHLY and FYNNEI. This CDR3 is CASTQEGGRSIQYF. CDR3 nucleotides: TGTGCCAGCACCCAAGAGGGGGGGCGCAGCATTCAGTACTTC. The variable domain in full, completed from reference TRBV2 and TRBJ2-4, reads EPEVTQTPSHQVTQMGQEVILRCVPISNHLYFYWYRQILGQKVEFLVSFYNNEISEKSEIFDDQFSVERPDGSNFTLKIRSTKLEDSAMYFCASTQEGGRSIQYFGAGTRLSVL.

The CDR3 region has the DNA TGTGCCAGCAGCTTGTTTGGTGAGGGCACTAACTATGGCTACACCTTC. It translates to CASSLFGEGTNYGYTF. The chain carries TRBV5-5 and TRBJ1-2; D remains unclear. In germline, CDR1 is SGHKS, CDR2 YYEKEE (reference sequence). The CDR3 totals 16 residues. V shed 1 base and J shed 0 bases, with 13 bases lying between them. Full variable domain (rest looked up from reference TRBV5-5 and TRBJ1-2): DAGVTQSPTHLIKTRGQQVTLRCSPISGHKSVSWYQQVLGQGPQFIFQYYEKEERGRGNFPDRFSARQFPNYSSELNVNALLLGDSALYLCASSLFGEGTNYGYTFGSGTRLTVV.

The CDR3: CASRETSSGEKLFF. CDR3 nucleotides: TGTGCCAGCAGGGAGACTTCAAGTGGGGAAAAACTGTTTTTT. The V gene is TRBV2, the J gene TRBJ1-4, with D uncertain. Germline V gives CDR1 SNHLY, CDR2 FYNNEI. The CDR3 extends over 14 amino acids. V was cut by 6 bases and J by 8 bases, with 16 bases left in between.

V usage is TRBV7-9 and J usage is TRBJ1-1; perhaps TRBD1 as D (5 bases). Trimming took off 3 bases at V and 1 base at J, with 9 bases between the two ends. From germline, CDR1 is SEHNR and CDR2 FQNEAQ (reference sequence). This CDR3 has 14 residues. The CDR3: CASSFGRGNTEAFF. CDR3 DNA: TGTGCCAGCAGCTTCGGTAGGGGGAACACTGAAGCTTTCTTT.

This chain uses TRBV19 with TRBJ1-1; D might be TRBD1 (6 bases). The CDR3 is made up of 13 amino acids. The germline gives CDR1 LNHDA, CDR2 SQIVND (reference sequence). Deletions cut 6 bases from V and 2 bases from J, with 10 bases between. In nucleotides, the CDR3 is TGTGCCAGTAGGCGGGGGGGCAACACTGAAGCTTTCTTT. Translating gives CASRRGGNTEAFF. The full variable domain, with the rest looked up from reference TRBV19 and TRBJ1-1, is DGGITQSPKYLFRKEGQNVTLSCEQNLNHDAMYWYRQDPGQGLRLIYYSQIVNDFQKGDIAEGYSVSREKKESFPLTVTSAQKNPTAFYLCASRRGGNTEAFFGQGTRLTVV.

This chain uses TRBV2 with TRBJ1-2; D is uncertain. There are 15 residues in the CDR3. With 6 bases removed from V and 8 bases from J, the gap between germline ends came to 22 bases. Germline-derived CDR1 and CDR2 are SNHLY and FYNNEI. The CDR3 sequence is CASRTMTALTGGYTF. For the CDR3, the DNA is TGTGCCAGCAGGACAATGACGGCCTTAACGGGGGGCTACACCTTC.

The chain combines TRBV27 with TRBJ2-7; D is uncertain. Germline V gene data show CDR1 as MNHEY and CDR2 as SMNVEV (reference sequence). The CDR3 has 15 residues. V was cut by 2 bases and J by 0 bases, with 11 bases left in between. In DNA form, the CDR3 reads TGTGCCAGCAGTTTAGGGCCAGAGAGCTCCTACGAGCAGTACTTC. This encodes CASSLGPESSYEQYF.

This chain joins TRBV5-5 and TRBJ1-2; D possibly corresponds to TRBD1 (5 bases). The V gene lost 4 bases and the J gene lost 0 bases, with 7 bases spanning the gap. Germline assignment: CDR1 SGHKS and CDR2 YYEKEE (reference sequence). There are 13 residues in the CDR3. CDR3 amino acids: CASSPDTNYGYTF. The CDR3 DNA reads TGTGCCAGCAGCCCGGACACTAACTATGGCTACACCTTC.

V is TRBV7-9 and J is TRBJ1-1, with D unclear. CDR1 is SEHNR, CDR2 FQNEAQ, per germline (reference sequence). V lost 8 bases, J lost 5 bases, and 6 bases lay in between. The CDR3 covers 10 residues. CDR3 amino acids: CASSGTEAFF. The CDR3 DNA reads TGTGCCAGCTCGGGGACTGAAGCTTTCTTT.

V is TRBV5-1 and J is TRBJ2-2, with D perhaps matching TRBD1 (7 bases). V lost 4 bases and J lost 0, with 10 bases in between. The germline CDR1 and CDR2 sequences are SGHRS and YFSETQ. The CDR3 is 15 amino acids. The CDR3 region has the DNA TGCGCCAGCAGCCGCGGGACAGCGAACACCGGGGAGCTGTTTTTT. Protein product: CASSRGTANTGELFF.

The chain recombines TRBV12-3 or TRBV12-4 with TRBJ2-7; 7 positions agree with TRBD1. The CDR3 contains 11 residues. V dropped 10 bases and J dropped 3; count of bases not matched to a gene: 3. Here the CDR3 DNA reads TGTGCCACCTCAGGGGGCTACGAGCAGTACTTC. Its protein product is CATSGGYEQYF.

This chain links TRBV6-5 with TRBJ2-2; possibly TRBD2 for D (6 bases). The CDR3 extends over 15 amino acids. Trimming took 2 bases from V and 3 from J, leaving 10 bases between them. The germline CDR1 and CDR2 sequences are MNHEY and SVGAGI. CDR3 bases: TGTGCCAGCAGTTACGGGCGGGGAGACACCGGGGAGCTGTTTTTT. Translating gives CASSYGRGDTGELFF.

Here the CDR3 reads CAWSVYDRVFF. As DNA, the CDR3 is TGTGCCTGGAGTGTCTATGACAGGGTCTTCTTT. The gene calls are TRBV30 and TRBJ1-1; 7 bases are a match to TRBD1. CDR3 length: 11 amino acids. V lost 0 bases to trimming and J lost 14 bases; unmatched junction nucleotides: 6. The V gene's germline CDR1 is GTSNPN and CDR2 SVGIG (reference sequence).

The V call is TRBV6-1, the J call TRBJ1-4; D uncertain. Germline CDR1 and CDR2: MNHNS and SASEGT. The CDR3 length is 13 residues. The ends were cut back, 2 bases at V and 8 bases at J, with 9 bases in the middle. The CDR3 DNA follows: TGTGCCAGCAGTGAAACGCATAGAGAAAAACTGTTTTTT. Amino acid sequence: CASSETHREKLFF.

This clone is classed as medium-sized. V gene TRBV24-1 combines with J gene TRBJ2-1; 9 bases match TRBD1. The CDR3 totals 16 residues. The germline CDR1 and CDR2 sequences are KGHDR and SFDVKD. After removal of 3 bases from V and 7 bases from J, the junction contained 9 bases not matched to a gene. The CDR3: CATSDPTRQGGNEQFF. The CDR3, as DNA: TGTGCCACCAGTGATCCGACCCGACAGGGGGGGAATGAGCAGTTCTTC.

The DNA of the CDR3 is TGTGCCATCAGTGAGTCTACAAACTATGGCTACACCTTC. Residues: CAISESTNYGYTF. The chain carries TRBV10-3 and TRBJ1-2, with D unclear. Deletions cut 0 bases from V and 2 bases from J, with 4 bases between. The CDR3 sequence is 13 residues long. CDR1 is ENHRY and CDR2 is SYGVKD in the germline V gene.

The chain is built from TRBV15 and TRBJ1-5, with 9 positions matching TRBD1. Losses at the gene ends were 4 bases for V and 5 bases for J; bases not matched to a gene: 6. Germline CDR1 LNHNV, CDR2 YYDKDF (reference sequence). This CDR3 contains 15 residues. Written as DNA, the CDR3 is TGTGCCACCAGCAAGGACAGGGGCCTTCATCAGCCCCAGCATTTT. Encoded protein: CATSKDRGLHQPQHF.

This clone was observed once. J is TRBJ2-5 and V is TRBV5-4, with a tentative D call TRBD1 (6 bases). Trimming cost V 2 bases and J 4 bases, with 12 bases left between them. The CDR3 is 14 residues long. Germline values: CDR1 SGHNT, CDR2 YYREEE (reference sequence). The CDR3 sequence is CASSFAGTRETQYF. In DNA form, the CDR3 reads TGTGCCAGCAGCTTTGCAGGGACAAGAGAGACCCAGTACTTC.

CDR3 nucleotide sequence: TGTGCCAGCAGCTTCAGGGGCACCACCGGGGAGCTGTTTTTT. Translating it yields CASSFRGTTGELFF. The V call is TRBV7-9, the J call TRBJ2-2, with D perhaps matching TRBD1 (6 bases). Trimming left V 3 bases short and J 4 bases short, with 9 bases between. The CDR3 has 14 residues. CDR1 and CDR2 (germline): SEHNR, FQNEAQ (reference sequence).

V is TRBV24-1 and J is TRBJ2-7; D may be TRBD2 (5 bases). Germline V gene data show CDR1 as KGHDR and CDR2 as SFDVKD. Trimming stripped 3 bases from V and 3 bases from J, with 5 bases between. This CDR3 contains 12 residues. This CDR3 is CATSDAGYEQYF. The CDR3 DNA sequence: TGTGCCACCAGTGATGCGGGCTACGAGCAGTACTTC.

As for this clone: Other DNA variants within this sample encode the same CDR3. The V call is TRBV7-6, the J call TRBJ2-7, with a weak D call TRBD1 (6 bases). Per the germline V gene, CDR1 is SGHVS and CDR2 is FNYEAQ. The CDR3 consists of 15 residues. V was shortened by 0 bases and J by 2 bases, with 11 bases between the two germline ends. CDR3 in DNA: TGTGCCAGCAGCTTAGCACCGGGACAAACCTACGAGCAGTACTTC. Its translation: CASSLAPGQTYEQYF.

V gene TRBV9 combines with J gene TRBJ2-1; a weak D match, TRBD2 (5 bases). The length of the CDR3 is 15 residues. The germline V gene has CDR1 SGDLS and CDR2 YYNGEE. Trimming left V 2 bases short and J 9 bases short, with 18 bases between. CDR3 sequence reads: CASSVAGSGLSEQFF. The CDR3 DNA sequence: TGTGCCAGCAGCGTCGCGGGTTCGGGGTTGAGTGAGCAGTTCTTC. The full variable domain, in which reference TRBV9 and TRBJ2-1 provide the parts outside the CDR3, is DSGVTQTPKHLITATGQRVTLRCSPRSGDLSVYWYQQSLDQGLQFLIQYYNGEERAKGNILERFSAQQFPDLHSELNLSSLELGDSALYFCASSVAGSGLSEQFFGPGTRLTVL.

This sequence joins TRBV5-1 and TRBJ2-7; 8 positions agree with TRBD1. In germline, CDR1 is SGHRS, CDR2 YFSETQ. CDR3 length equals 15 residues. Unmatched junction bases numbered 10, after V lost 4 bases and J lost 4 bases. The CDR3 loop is CASSPQGAGNYEQYF. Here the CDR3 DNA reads TGCGCCAGCAGCCCTCAGGGGGCTGGGAATTACGAGCAGTACTTC.